This T cell receptor (beta chain) was found in a study of blood T cell repertoires in COVID-19. The wider study: From the United States, Italy and Spain came samples of acute and convalescent COVID-19. PBMCs, B-cell-depleted T cells, or T cells provided the cDNA or gDNA that made up the material.

As originally analysed: Nucleated cell counts were estimated from reference gene primer amplification. Assay: immunoSEQ multiplex PCR; the TCRdb copy retains only in-frame clones and omits some. The V and J calls and clone size are taken from that table; D and trimming were inferred from the DNA. The table has a few hundred thousand clones, around 82% seen once. This CDR3 has 14 amino acids. V lost 3 bases, J lost 8 bases, and 15 bases lay in between. The germline V gene encodes CDR1 SGHRS and CDR2 YFSETQ. V is TRBV5-1 and J is TRBJ2-4, with TRBD1 as a possible D gene (5 bases). This TCR was recovered from a woman aged 70-85 years with acute or convalescent COVID-19. The sample taken for sequencing was peripheral blood. For the CDR3, the DNA is TGCGCCAGCAGCTCCAGGCAGGGTGGGGACATTCAGTACTTC. It translates to CASSSRQGGDIQYF.